A selection of T cell receptor beta chains follows, all from one sample in a study of ipilimumab plus nivolumab after autologous stem cell transplantation. Here immunoSEQ multiplex PCR was the method, and the copy in TCRdb shows in-frame clones only, minus some. The table shows around 19,000 clones, with roughly four fifths occurring only once. Sequencing used PBMCs, obtained in a trial of ipilimumab plus nivolumab as post-transplant consolidation. The receptor set was obtained from a male donor with diffuse large B-cell lymphoma. CDR3s include the opening cysteine and the closing phenylalanine or tryptophan. A D gene is named only where the DNA matches it firmly. Size is omitted from some rows. Given values are once, few, many or a class for expanded clones.

CDR3aa	CDR3nt	v_gene	j_gene	d_gene	abundance
CASSMGQTFTYEQYF	TGTGCCAGTAGTATGGGCCAGACCTTTACCTACGAGCAGTACTTC	TRBV19	TRBJ2-7	NA	NA
CASSLTGQGVSEQYF	TGTGCCAGCAGCTTGACGGGACAGGGGGTAAGCGAGCAGTACTTC	TRBV7-3	TRBJ2-7	TRBD1	once
CASSLAGSSGANVLTF	TGCGCCAGCAGCTTGGCGGGGAGCTCTGGGGCCAACGTCCTGACTTTC	TRBV5-1	TRBJ2-6	NA	NA
CASSLLQGNSPLHF	TGTGCCAGCAGCTTATTACAGGGTAATTCACCCCTCCACTTT	TRBV7-2	TRBJ1-6	NA	NA
CASSFEPGELFF	TGTGCCAGCAGCTTCGAACCCGGGGAGCTGTTTTTT	TRBV7-9	TRBJ2-2	NA	NA
CTSSQELAGGQNTQYF	TGCACCAGCAGCCAAGAACTAGCGGGGGGGCAAAATACGCAGTATTTT	TRBV1	TRBJ2-3	NA	NA
CASSWDRATDTQYF	TGTGCCAGCAGCTGGGACAGGGCGACAGATACGCAGTATTTT	TRBV7-9	TRBJ2-3	TRBD1	medium-sized
CASSALQGANTGELFF	TGTGCCAGCAGCGCTTTACAGGGGGCGAACACCGGGGAGCTGTTTTTT	TRBV9	TRBJ2-2	TRBD1	NA
CATSREGTGWGNQPQHF	TGTGCCACCAGCAGAGAGGGAACAGGGTGGGGCAATCAGCCCCAGCATTTT	TRBV15	TRBJ1-5	NA	NA
CASSQESATGAYNEQFF	TGCGCCAGCAGCCAAGAGAGTGCCACAGGGGCCTACAATGAGCAGTTCTTC	TRBV4-1	TRBJ2-1	TRBD1	few
CASSEGGNYGYTF	TGTGCCAGCAGTGAAGGGGGGAACTATGGCTACACCTTC	TRBV2	TRBJ1-2	NA	NA
CASSQASGGRDTQYF	TGCGCCAGCAGCCAAGCTAGCGGGGGCAGGGATACGCAGTATTTT	TRBV4-1	TRBJ2-3	TRBD2	once
CASSVGPGAQTDTQYF	TGTGCCAGCAGCGTAGGGCCAGGGGCACAGACAGATACGCAGTATTTT	TRBV9	TRBJ2-3	NA	NA
CASSLEDRGKLFF	TGTGCCAGCAGTCTGGAGGACAGGGGAAAACTGTTTTTT	TRBV6-5	TRBJ1-4	TRBD1	NA
CASSLGTVQGGVTDTQYF	TGTGCCAGCAGCTTGGGGACGGTCCAGGGCGGTGTCACAGATACGCAGTATTTT	TRBV5-6	TRBJ2-3	NA	NA
CASSELRSDGYTF	TGTGCCAGCAGTGAATTACGGTCCGATGGCTACACCTTC	TRBV6-1	TRBJ1-2	NA	NA
CASSPAWADTQYF	TGTGCCAGCAGCCCCGCATGGGCAGATACGCAGTATTTT	TRBV5-5	TRBJ2-3	NA	NA
CASSPMRGGDTQYF	TGTGCCAGCTCACCTATGCGGGGGGGCGATACGCAGTATTTT	TRBV18	TRBJ2-3	TRBD2	NA
CASSLTSGGQGQYF	TGTGCCAGCAGCCTAACTAGCGGGGGGCAGGGGCAGTATTTT	TRBV7-6	TRBJ2-3	TRBD2	NA
CASSVQAGGGNEQFF	TGTGCCAGCAGTGTCCAAGCGGGGGGGGGAAATGAGCAGTTCTTC	TRBV25-1	TRBJ2-1	TRBD2	once
CASSLYGVSYNEQFF	TGTGCCAGCAGCTTATACGGGGTATCCTACAATGAGCAGTTCTTC	TRBV7-9	TRBJ2-1	NA	NA
CASSPGASLYEQYF	TGTGCCAGCAGCCCCGGGGCCAGCCTCTACGAGCAGTACTTC	TRBV11-2	TRBJ2-7	NA	NA
CASSLYPDRGNYGYTF	TGTGCCAGCAGCTTGTACCCCGACAGGGGTAACTATGGCTACACCTTC	TRBV7-9	TRBJ1-2	TRBD1	NA
CASSLPSVGPGGYGYTF	TGTGCCAGCAGCTTGCCCTCGGTCGGACCCGGAGGGTATGGCTACACCTTC	TRBV5-4	TRBJ1-2	NA	NA
CSVEDLGTGTGSYEQYF	TGCAGCGTTGAAGATCTGGGGACCGGGACAGGGTCCTACGAGCAGTACTTC	TRBV29-1	TRBJ2-7	TRBD1	NA
CASSLIRNTEAFF	TGCGCCAGCAGCTTAATCCGGAACACTGAAGCTTTCTTT	TRBV5-1	TRBJ1-1	NA	NA
CASSFELGREQFF	TGTGCCAGCAGCTTCGAACTAGGACGTGAGCAGTTCTTC	TRBV7-3	TRBJ2-1	NA	NA
CASSRASRDEQYF	TGTGCCAGTAGTCGGGCTAGTCGAGACGAGCAGTACTTC	TRBV19	TRBJ2-7	NA	NA
CASSQIRTGYEQYF	TGCGCCAGCAGCCAAATACGTACGGGCTACGAGCAGTACTTC	TRBV4-1	TRBJ2-7	NA	NA
CASSLGRGLGETQYF	TGTGCCAGCAGCTTAGGTCGGGGACTCGGGGAGACCCAGTACTTC	TRBV7-2	TRBJ2-5	NA	NA
CASRSGGAKTQYF	TGTGCCAGTAGGAGCGGGGGGGCGAAGACCCAGTACTTC	TRBV19	TRBJ2-5	TRBD2	NA
CASSLGDFSYEQYF	TGTGCCAGCAGCTTGGGGGACTTTTCTTACGAGCAGTACTTC	TRBV5-8	TRBJ2-7	NA	few
CASSFSRASRRYQETQYF	TGTGCCAGCAGCTTTAGCCGGGCCTCACGGCGGTACCAAGAGACCCAGTACTTC	TRBV7-2	TRBJ2-5	NA	NA
CASTPMGSGYYEQYF	TGTGCCAGCACCCCAATGGGCAGCGGATACTACGAGCAGTACTTC	TRBV5-5	TRBJ2-7	NA	NA
CASSPRAGGPNEKLFF	TGTGCCAGCAGCCCCAGGGCGGGGGGCCCTAATGAAAAACTGTTTTTT	TRBV7-9	TRBJ1-4	NA	medium-sized
CASTPPGVWNTEAFF	TGTGCCAGCACCCCACCTGGCGTGTGGAACACTGAAGCTTTCTTT	TRBV6-1	TRBJ1-1	NA	NA
CASSTRTSMETQYF	TGTGCCAGCAGCACCAGGACTAGCATGGAGACCCAGTACTTC	TRBV7-9	TRBJ2-5	TRBD2	NA
CASSARLAGVNTQYF	TGTGCCAGCAGCGCCCGACTAGCGGGGGTTAATACGCAGTATTTT	TRBV7-2	TRBJ2-3	TRBD2	NA
CASSSNPGSTDTQYF	TGCGCCAGCAGTTCGAACCCCGGGAGCACAGATACGCAGTATTTT	TRBV5-1	TRBJ2-3	NA	NA
CASSLAAGAGTF	TGTGCCAGCAGCTTAGCGGCAGGGGCAGGCACCTTC	TRBV7-2	TRBJ1-2	NA	NA
CASTQGGAGNYEQYF	TGTGCCAGCACTCAGGGGGGGGCGGGGAACTACGAGCAGTACTTC	TRBV6-6	TRBJ2-7	NA	NA
CASSQASAGGPYNEQFF	TGCGCCAGCAGCCAAGCTTCAGCGGGGGGCCCTTACAATGAGCAGTTCTTC	TRBV4-1	TRBJ2-1	TRBD2	NA
CASSSPMTRNYGYTF	TGTGCCAGCAGCTCTCCAATGACAAGAAACTATGGCTACACCTTC	TRBV7-2	TRBJ1-2	NA	NA
CASSLDRGPEGGQFF	TGCGCCAGCAGCTTAGACCGCGGGCCTGAAGGAGGGCAGTTCTTC	TRBV5-1	TRBJ2-1	NA	NA
CASSEIRGAQHF	TGTGCCAGCAGTGAAATCCGGGGGGCCCAGCATTTT	TRBV25-1	TRBJ1-5	NA	once
CASSERGYNEQFF	TGCGCCAGCAGTGAGCGGGGATACAATGAGCAGTTCTTC	TRBV10-1	TRBJ2-1	NA	few
CASSQSAGDTYEQYF	TGTGCCAGCAGCCAATCGGCGGGGGACACCTACGAGCAGTACTTC	TRBV7-3	TRBJ2-7	NA	NA
CASSEPDTSRGFHEKLFF	TGTGCCAGCAGTGAACCGGACACCTCGAGAGGCTTTCATGAAAAACTGTTTTTT	TRBV6-1	TRBJ1-4	NA	medium-sized
CASSYGDRADGYTF	TGTGCCAGCAGTTACGGGGACAGGGCGGATGGCTACACCTTC	TRBV6-6	TRBJ1-2	TRBD1	NA
CASSLVGIGTSDTQYF	TGCGCCAGCAGCTTGGTAGGAATCGGGACATCAGATACGCAGTATTTT	TRBV5-1	TRBJ2-3	NA	NA
CASSRGDQPQHF	TGTGCCAGTAGTAGAGGTGATCAGCCCCAGCATTTT	TRBV19	TRBJ1-5	NA	once
CASSYGGQSGELFF	TGTGCCAGCAGTTACGGGGGGCAAAGCGGGGAGCTGTTTTTT	TRBV6-5	TRBJ2-2	NA	NA